This T cell receptor beta chain appears in the sequencing data of a study of blood T cell repertoires in COVID-19. The overall study: COVID-19 samples, acute and convalescent, were from the United States, Italy and Spain. The cDNA or gDNA used as material had been derived from T cells, B-cell-depleted T cells, or PBMCs.

In germline, CDR1 is MNHEY, CDR2 SMNVEV (reference sequence). The V and J ends lost 2 bases and 0 bases, in that order; junction bases with no gene match: 4. This CDR3 region has 17 residues. The assay was immunoSEQ multiplex PCR, and TCRdb's table has in-frame clones only and misses some. The sample carries approximately 62,000 clones, roughly four fifths recorded once. The sequencing input was peripheral blood. This clonotype was obtained from a woman between 50 and 59 years old with active or convalescent COVID-19. J is TRBJ1-6 and V is TRBV27; 7 bases are a match to TRBD1. CDR3 loop: CASSLRHRGSYNSPLHF. In DNA, the CDR3 is TGTGCCAGCAGTTTACGACACAGGGGCTCCTATAATTCACCCCTCCACTTT.